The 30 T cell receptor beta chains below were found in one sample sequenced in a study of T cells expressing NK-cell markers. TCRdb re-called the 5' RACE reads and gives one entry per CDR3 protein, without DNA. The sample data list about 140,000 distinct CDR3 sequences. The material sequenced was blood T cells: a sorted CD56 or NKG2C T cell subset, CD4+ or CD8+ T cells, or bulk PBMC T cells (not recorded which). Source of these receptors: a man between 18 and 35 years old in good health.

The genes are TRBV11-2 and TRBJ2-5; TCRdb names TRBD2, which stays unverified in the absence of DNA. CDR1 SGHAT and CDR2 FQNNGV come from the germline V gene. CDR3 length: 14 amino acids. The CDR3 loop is CASSLYPGAETQYF.

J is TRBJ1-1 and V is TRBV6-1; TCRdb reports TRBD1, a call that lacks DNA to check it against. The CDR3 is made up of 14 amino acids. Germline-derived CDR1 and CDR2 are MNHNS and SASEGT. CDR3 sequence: CASNYRDDLTEAFF.

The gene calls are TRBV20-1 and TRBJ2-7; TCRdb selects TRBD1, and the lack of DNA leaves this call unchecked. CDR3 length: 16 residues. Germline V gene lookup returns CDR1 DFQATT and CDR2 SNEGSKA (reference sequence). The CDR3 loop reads CSARYRDRGYYYEQYF.

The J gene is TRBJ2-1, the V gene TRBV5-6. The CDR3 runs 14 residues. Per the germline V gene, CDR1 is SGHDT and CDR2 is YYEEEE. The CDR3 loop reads CASSLVEADNEQFF.

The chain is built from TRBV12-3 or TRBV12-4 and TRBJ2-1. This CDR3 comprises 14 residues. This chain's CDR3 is CASSLEASYNEQFF.

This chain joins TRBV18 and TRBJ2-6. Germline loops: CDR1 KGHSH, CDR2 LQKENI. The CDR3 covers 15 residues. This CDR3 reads CASSPPPPGANVLTF.

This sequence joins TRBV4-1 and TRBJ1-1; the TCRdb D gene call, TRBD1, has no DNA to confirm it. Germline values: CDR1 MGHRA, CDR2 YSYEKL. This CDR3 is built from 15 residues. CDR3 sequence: CASSGMAGARTEAFF.

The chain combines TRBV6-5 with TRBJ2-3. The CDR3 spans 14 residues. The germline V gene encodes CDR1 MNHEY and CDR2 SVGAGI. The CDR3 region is CASSYSVRADTQYF.

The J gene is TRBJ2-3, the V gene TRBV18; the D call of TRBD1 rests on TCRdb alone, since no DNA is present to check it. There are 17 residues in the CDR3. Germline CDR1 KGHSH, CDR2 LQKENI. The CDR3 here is CASSPPDSTGGSDTQYF. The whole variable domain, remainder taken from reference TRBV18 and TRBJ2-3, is NAGVMQNPRHLVRRRGQEARLRCSPMKGHSHVYWYRQLPEEGLKFMVYLQKENIIDESGMPKERFSAEFPKEGPSILRIQQVVRGDSAAYFCASSPPDSTGGSDTQYFGPGTRLTVL.

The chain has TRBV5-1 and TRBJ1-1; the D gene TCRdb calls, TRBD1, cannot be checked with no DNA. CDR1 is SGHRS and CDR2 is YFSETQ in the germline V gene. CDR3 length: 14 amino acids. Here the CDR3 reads CASSFTQVNTEAFF. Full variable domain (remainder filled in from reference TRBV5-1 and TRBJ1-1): KAGVTQTPRYLIKTRGQQVTLSCSPISGHRSVSWYQQTPGQGLQFLFEYFSETQRNKGNFPGRFSGRQFSNSRSEMNVSTLELGDSALYLCASSFTQVNTEAFFGQGTRLTVV.

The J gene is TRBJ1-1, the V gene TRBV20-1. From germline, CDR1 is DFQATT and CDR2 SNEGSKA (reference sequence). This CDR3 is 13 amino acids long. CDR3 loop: CSASENLGTEAFF.

CDR3 sequence: CASSQDSRSYEQYF. The chain has TRBV4-3 and TRBJ2-7. The CDR3 totals 14 residues. Per germline, CDR1 LGHNA and CDR2 YSLEER.

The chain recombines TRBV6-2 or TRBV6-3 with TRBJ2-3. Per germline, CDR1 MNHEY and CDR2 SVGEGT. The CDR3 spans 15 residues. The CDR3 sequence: CASSSGGLSTDTQYF.

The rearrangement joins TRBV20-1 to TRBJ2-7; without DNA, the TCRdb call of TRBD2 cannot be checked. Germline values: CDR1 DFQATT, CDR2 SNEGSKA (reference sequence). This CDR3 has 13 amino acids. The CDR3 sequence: CSAGRRVREEQYF.

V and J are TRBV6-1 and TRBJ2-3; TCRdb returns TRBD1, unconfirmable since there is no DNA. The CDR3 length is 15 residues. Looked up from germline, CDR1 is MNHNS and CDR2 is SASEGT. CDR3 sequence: CASSSGGLVADTQYF.

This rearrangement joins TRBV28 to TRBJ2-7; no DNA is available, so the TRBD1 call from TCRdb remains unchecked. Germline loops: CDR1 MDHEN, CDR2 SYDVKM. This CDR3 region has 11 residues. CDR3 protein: CASSLGTDQYF.

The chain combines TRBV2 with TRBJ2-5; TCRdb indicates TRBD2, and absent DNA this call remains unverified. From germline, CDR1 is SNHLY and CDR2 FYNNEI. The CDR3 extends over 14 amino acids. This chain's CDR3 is CAILSSEQQETQYF.

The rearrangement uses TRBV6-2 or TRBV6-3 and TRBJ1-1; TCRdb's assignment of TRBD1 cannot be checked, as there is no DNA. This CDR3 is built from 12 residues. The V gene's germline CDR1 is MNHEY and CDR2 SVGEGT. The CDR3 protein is CAAGGWSTEAFF.

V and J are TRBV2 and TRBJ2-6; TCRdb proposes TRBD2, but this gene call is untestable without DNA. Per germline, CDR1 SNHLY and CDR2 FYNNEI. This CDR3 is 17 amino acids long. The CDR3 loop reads CASSVSREGSGANVLTF.

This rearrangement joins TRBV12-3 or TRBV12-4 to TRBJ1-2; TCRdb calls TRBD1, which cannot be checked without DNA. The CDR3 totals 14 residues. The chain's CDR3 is CASSPPPRMGGYTF.

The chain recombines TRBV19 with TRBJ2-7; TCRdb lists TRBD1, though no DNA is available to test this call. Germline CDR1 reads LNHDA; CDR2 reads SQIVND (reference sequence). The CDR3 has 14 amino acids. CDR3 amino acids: CASSITNGIREQYF.

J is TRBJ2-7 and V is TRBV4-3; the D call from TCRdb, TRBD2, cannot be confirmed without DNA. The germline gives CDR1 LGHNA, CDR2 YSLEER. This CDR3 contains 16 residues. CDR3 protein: CASSLGTSESSYEQYF.

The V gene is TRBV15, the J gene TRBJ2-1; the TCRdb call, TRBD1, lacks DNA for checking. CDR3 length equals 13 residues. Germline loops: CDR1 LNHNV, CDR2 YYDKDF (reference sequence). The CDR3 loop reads CATSRDKDGKQFF.

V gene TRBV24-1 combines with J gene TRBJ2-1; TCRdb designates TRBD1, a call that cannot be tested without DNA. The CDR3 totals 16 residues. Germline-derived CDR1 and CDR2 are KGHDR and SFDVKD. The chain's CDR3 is CATSDRPGKFYNEQFF.

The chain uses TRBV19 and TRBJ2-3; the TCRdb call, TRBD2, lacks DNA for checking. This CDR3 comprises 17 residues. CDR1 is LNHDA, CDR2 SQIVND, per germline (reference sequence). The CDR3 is CASSNEETSGPTDTQYF.

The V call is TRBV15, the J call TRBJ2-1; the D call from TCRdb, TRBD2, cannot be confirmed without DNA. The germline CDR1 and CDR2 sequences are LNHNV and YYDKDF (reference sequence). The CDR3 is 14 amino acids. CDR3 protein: CATSIYSGPREQFF.

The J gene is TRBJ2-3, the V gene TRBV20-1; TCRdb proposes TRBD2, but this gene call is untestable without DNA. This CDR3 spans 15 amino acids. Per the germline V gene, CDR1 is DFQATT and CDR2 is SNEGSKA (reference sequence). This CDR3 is CSARDEGFSTDTQYF.

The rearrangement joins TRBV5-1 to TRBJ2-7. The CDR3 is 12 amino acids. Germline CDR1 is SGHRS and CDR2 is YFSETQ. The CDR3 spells CASGGSSYEQYF.

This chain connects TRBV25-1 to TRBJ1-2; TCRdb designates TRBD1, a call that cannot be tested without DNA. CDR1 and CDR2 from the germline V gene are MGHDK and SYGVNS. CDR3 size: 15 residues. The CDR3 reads CASSEGTVGYYGYTF.

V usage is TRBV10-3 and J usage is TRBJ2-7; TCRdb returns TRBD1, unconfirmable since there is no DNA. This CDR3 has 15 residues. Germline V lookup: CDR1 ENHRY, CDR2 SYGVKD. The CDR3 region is CAISESGQGFYEQYF.